These 27 T cell receptor beta chains originate from one sample sequenced in a study of cytomegalovirus exposure and HLA in healthy donors. A multiplex PCR was run with 60 Vbeta primers and 13 Jbeta primers. Produced via immunoSEQ multiplex PCR; TCRdb's table is partial and in-frame only. The sample totals 45,000 to 65,000 clones. Sample: PBMCs. The receptors were sampled from a man aged 18 to 29 in good health and CMV-seropositive.

V usage is TRBV5-4 and J usage is TRBJ2-7; D not resolved. Trimming took off 0 bases at V and 0 bases at J, with 7 bases between the two ends. The germline gives CDR1 SGHNT, CDR2 YYREEE (reference sequence). CDR3 size: 14 residues. The CDR3 coding sequence is TGTGCCAGCAGCTTGGACGAGTTCTCCTACGAGCAGTACTTC. Translated: CASSLDEFSYEQYF.

In regard to this clone: The sample has other DNA sequences that encode this CDR3 too. The chain links TRBV28 to TRBJ2-7, with TRBD2 as a possible D gene (5 bases). Germline CDR1 and CDR2: MDHEN and SYDVKM. V was cut by 7 bases and J by 6 bases, with 19 bases left in between. This CDR3 region has 14 residues. The CDR3: CASNPGNSIGEQYF. As DNA, the CDR3 is TGTGCCAGCAACCCGGGAAACAGCATTGGCGAGCAGTACTTC.

The chain couples TRBV9 to TRBJ1-3; 7 nucleotides line up with TRBD1. V was pared by 5 bases and J by 2 bases, with 10 bases of the junction left unmatched. Per germline, CDR1 SGDLS and CDR2 YYNGEE. CDR3 length: 16 amino acids. The CDR3 DNA reads as TGTGCCAGCAGTGGGGAATCCGGGACAGCTGGAAACACCATATATTTT. As protein: CASSGESGTAGNTIYF. The full variable domain, in which reference TRBV9 and TRBJ1-3 provide the parts outside the CDR3, is DSGVTQTPKHLITATGQRVTLRCSPRSGDLSVYWYQQSLDQGLQFLIQYYNGEERAKGNILERFSAQQFPDLHSELNLSSLELGDSALYFCASSGESGTAGNTIYFGEGSWLTVV.

The chain uses TRBV11-1 and TRBJ1-1, with TRBD1 matching 10 bases. CDR3 length equals 14 residues. CDR1 and CDR2 from the germline V gene are SGHAT and FQDESV (reference sequence). V shed 4 bases, J shed 5 bases, and the junction held 4 bases outside the gene matches. DNA of the CDR3: TGTGCCAGCAGCTCGACAGGGGGCCGGACTGAAGCTTTCTTT. It codes for CASSSTGGRTEAFF.

J is TRBJ2-6 and V is TRBV27, with 9 bases aligning to TRBD2. V lost 4 bases and J lost 0; bases outside the gene matches: 7. This CDR3 spans 18 amino acids. In germline, CDR1 is MNHEY, CDR2 SMNVEV (reference sequence). The CDR3 spells CASSSLTSGYSGANVLTF. The CDR3 bases are TGTGCCAGCAGTTCACTGACTAGCGGTTACTCTGGGGCCAACGTCCTGACTTTC. Complete variable domain (other parts from reference TRBV27 and TRBJ2-6): EAQVTQNPRYLITVTGKKLTVTCSQNMNHEYMSWYRQDPGLGLRQIYYSMNVEVTDKGDVPEGYKVSRKEKRNFPLILESPSPNQTSLYFCASSSLTSGYSGANVLTFGAGSRLTVL.

The J gene is TRBJ2-1, the V gene TRBV5-6, with TRBD1 identical over 11 bases. The CDR3 sequence is 16 residues long. Germline V gene lookup returns CDR1 SGHDT and CDR2 YYEEEE. V trimming: 0 bases; J trimming: 4 bases; junction bases outside the gene matches: 3. The CDR3 coding sequence is TGTGCCAGCAGCTTGGGCGGACAGGGGGCTTACAATGAGCAGTTCTTC. Its protein product is CASSLGGQGAYNEQFF.

The rearrangement joins TRBV6-1 to TRBJ1-3, with D hard to call. The CDR3 runs 14 residues. Trimming pared 2 bases from V and 0 bases from J, leaving 5 bases between. Germline V gene sequence: CDR1 MNHNS, CDR2 SASEGT. CDR3: CASSEYISGNTIYF. The DNA for the CDR3 is TGTGCCAGCAGTGAATATATCTCTGGAAACACCATATATTTT.

The rearrangement joins TRBV9 to TRBJ2-7, with TRBD1 matching 10 bases. The CDR3 sequence is 15 residues long. Looked up from germline, CDR1 is SGDLS and CDR2 is YYNGEE. V lost 3 bases, J lost 2 bases, and 5 bases stayed unmatched. The CDR3 coding sequence is TGTGCCAGCAGCGCAGGAGGGACAGGGGCCTACGAGCAGTACTTC. Encoded protein: CASSAGGTGAYEQYF.

The rearrangement joins TRBV6-1 to TRBJ1-1; D is ambiguous. Trimming cost V 2 bases and J 1 base, with 5 bases left between them. Germline V gene sequence: CDR1 MNHNS, CDR2 SASEGT. This CDR3 comprises 13 residues. The CDR3 DNA reads TGTGCCAGCAGTGAAACACGGAACACTGAAGCTTTCTTT. Its translation: CASSETRNTEAFF.

The chain joins TRBV6-5 to TRBJ2-7; D possibly corresponds to TRBD1 (5 bases). The CDR3 is made up of 14 amino acids. V was trimmed by 5 bases and J by 0 bases, leaving 11 bases between them. Germline loops: CDR1 MNHEY, CDR2 SVGAGI. The CDR3 DNA reads TGTGCCAGCAGTCAATCAGGGATCTCCTACGAGCAGTACTTC. Translated, it gives CASSQSGISYEQYF.

The gene calls are TRBV6-6 and TRBJ2-2; D is undetermined. Germline V gene data show CDR1 as MNHNY and CDR2 as SVGAGI (reference sequence). With 5 bases removed from V and 9 bases from J, the gap between germline ends came to 10 bases. The CDR3 runs 12 residues. CDR3: CASSKANWELFF. The CDR3 bases are TGTGCCAGCAGTAAAGCGAATTGGGAGCTGTTTTTT.

The gene calls are TRBV11-2 and TRBJ2-3; D is perhaps TRBD2 (5 bases). V was cut by 1 base and J by 6 bases, with 11 bases left in between. This CDR3 is 14 amino acids long. The germline CDR1 and CDR2 sequences are SGHAT and FQNNGV. The chain's CDR3 is CASSLGLASDTQYF. CDR3 nucleotide sequence: TGTGCCAGCAGCTTAGGGCTAGCTAGTGATACGCAGTATTTT.

The chain has TRBV30 and TRBJ2-7; 14 nucleotides agree with TRBD2. The CDR3 spans 14 residues. V shed 4 bases and J 4 bases; nucleotides not matched to a gene: 3. CDR1 is GTSNPN, CDR2 SVGIG, per germline (reference sequence). The CDR3 DNA sequence: TGTGCCTGGACCCGACTAGCGGGAGGGTACGAGCAGTACTTC. This sequence encodes CAWTRLAGGYEQYF.

The V gene is TRBV6-5, the J gene TRBJ1-2, with D possibly matching TRBD1 (6 bases). The CDR3 is made up of 15 amino acids. Trimming removed 6 bases at V and 7 bases at J, with 21 bases between. The germline gives CDR1 MNHEY, CDR2 SVGAGI. CDR3 DNA: TGTGCCAGCAGCTACCGGACAGTAAAAAGAAGTGGCTACACCTTC. Residues: CASSYRTVKRSGYTF.

The rearrangement links TRBV19 to TRBJ1-5; 7 positions match TRBD1. This CDR3 region has 15 residues. Trimming removed 2 bases from V and 3 bases from J; junction bases left unmatched: 4. Germline V lookup: CDR1 LNHDA, CDR2 SQIVND (reference sequence). CDR3 DNA: TGTGCCAGTAGTATACCCAGGGGGTTCAATCAGCCCCAGCATTTT. Encoded protein: CASSIPRGFNQPQHF.

The V gene is TRBV28, the J gene TRBJ2-1; 9 bases are shared with TRBD1. CDR3 length: 16 amino acids. Germline CDR1 is MDHEN and CDR2 is SYDVKM. With V trimmed by 5 bases and J by 7 bases, 12 bases remained unmatched. The CDR3 region is CASSLHPPGQGNEQFF. CDR3 sequence (DNA): TGTGCCAGCAGTCTACACCCTCCGGGACAGGGAAATGAGCAGTTCTTC.

The V and J genes are TRBV28 and TRBJ2-7; D not resolved. Germline CDR1 reads MDHEN; CDR2 reads SYDVKM. V was trimmed by 6 bases and J by 6 bases, leaving 21 bases between them. The CDR3 sequence is 15 residues long. Here the CDR3 DNA reads TGTGCCAGCAGAACCCAATGGGCAGGCAGTGCCGAGCAGTACTTC. Its translation is CASRTQWAGSAEQYF.

The chain couples TRBV28 to TRBJ1-1, with TRBD1 matching 8 bases. The ends lost 5 bases at V and 4 bases at J; junction bases unmatched: 6. CDR1 and CDR2 (germline): MDHEN, SYDVKM. CDR3 size: 14 residues. DNA for the CDR3: TGTGCCAGCAGTCCAGGGGGCGCTTCCACTGAAGCTTTCTTT. Its translation: CASSPGGASTEAFF.

The V call is TRBV19, the J call TRBJ2-7, with a weak D call TRBD2 (6 bases). CDR1 LNHDA and CDR2 SQIVND come from the germline V gene (reference sequence). The CDR3 length is 15 residues. Between the trimmed V and J ends, which lost 2 bases and 0 bases, there was a span of 11 bases. This CDR3 reads CASSITLASSYEQYF. DNA of the CDR3: TGTGCCAGTAGTATAACACTAGCATCCTCCTACGAGCAGTACTTC.

The V and J genes are TRBV6-5 and TRBJ2-1, with TRBD1 identical over 11 bases. This CDR3 is 14 amino acids long. Germline-derived CDR1 and CDR2 are MNHEY and SVGAGI. The ends lost 6 bases at V and 7 bases at J; junction bases unmatched: 5. The CDR3 loop is CASRTGTGGNEQFF. The CDR3 DNA is TGTGCCAGCAGAACCGGGACAGGGGGGAATGAGCAGTTCTTC.

V usage is TRBV4-1 and J usage is TRBJ2-7; 7 bases map to TRBD2. The CDR3 is 15 residues long. Germline CDR1 reads MGHRA; CDR2 reads YSYEKL. After removal of 5 bases from V and 2 bases from J, the junction contained 9 bases not matched to a gene. CDR3 nucleotides: TGCGCCAGCAGCTCGCGGGCTAGCGGTACCTACGAGCAGTACTTC. This codes for CASSSRASGTYEQYF.

The J gene is TRBJ1-1, the V gene TRBV7-2, with D perhaps matching TRBD1 (5 bases). Germline V gene lookup returns CDR1 SGHTA and CDR2 FQGNSA. The ends were cut back, 3 bases at V and 1 base at J, with 9 bases in the middle. The CDR3 consists of 14 residues. The CDR3 spells CASSFGHSNTEAFF. CDR3 DNA: TGTGCCAGCAGCTTTGGACACTCGAACACTGAAGCTTTCTTT.

The chain has TRBV5-1 and TRBJ2-1, with 9 bases identical to TRBD2. Per the germline V gene, CDR1 is SGHRS and CDR2 is YFSETQ. V trimming: 2 bases; J trimming: 4 bases; junction bases outside the gene matches: 4. CDR3 length: 15 residues. The CDR3 DNA reads as TGCGCCAGCAGCTTCACAGCGGGAGGTTACAATGAGCAGTTCTTC. It translates to CASSFTAGGYNEQFF.

This rearrangement joins TRBV28 to TRBJ2-7, with 8 bases lining up with TRBD2. This CDR3 region has 15 residues. CDR1 is MDHEN and CDR2 is SYDVKM in the germline V gene. The trim removed 4 bases at V and 3 bases at J, leaving 8 bases unmatched. The CDR3 spells CASSSPSGSFYEQYF. The CDR3 nucleotides read TGTGCCAGCAGTTCCCCCAGCGGGAGTTTCTACGAGCAGTACTTC.

The V and J genes are TRBV9 and TRBJ1-2; D is unresolved. The germline V and J ends were trimmed by 4 bases and 4 bases, with 20 bases remaining between them. This CDR3 spans 16 amino acids. CDR1 is SGDLS and CDR2 is YYNGEE in the germline V gene. For the CDR3, the DNA is TGTGCCAGCAGCATCCGCCCGTTAGGAGGTATCTATGGCTACACCTTC. Its protein is CASSIRPLGGIYGYTF.

The chain employs TRBV2 and TRBJ2-1, with TRBD1 identical over 7 bases. The trim removed 8 bases at V and 2 bases at J, leaving 3 bases unmatched. CDR1 SNHLY and CDR2 FYNNEI come from the germline V gene. The CDR3 spans 13 residues. In DNA, the CDR3 is TGTGCCAGCGGGGACAGAGCCTACAATGAGCAGTTCTTC. Its translation is CASGDRAYNEQFF. Full variable domain (missing parts from reference TRBV2 and TRBJ2-1): EPEVTQTPSHQVTQMGQEVILRCVPISNHLYFYWYRQILGQKVEFLVSFYNNEISEKSEIFDDQFSVERPDGSNFTLKIRSTKLEDSAMYFCASGDRAYNEQFFGPGTRLTVL.

The rearrangement joins TRBV15 to TRBJ2-7, with 7 bases identical to TRBD2. The V gene end was trimmed by 2 bases and the J gene end by 4 bases; junction bases not matched to a gene: 8. CDR1 is LNHNV, CDR2 YYDKDF, per germline (reference sequence). The CDR3 contains 15 residues. The CDR3 sequence is CATSRRSSGAYEQYF. CDR3 coding DNA: TGTGCCACCAGCAGAAGGTCGAGCGGGGCATACGAGCAGTACTTC.